A selection of T cell receptor beta chains follows, all from one sample in a study of CD8+ T cells in alopecia areata. Clones were read by immunoSEQ multiplex PCR, and TCRdb kept only the in-frame ones, dropping some. The table shows 150,000 to 250,000 clones, with more than 45% occurring only once. The sequencing used CD4+ T cells sorted from blood, collected at week 24, from a patient treated with tofacitinib. These receptors all stem from a human donor with alopecia areata. Both conserved end residues are part of each CDR3. Some rows have no size entry. The others give once, few or many, or a class for an expanded clone.

clone size: NA
V gene: TRBV10-3
CDR3 protein: CAISEGVPDNEQFF

clone size: few
V gene: TRBV5-1
CDR3 protein: CASSSGLAGRWETQYF

clone size: NA
V gene: TRBV18
CDR3 protein: CASSADREGEKLFF

clone size: NA
V gene: TRBV7-2
CDR3 protein: CASSLAGYGYTF

clone size: few
V gene: TRBV9
CDR3 protein: CASSVLPNRVGNIQYF

clone size: NA
V gene: TRBV5-1
CDR3 protein: CASSRTGGRTEAFF

clone size: NA
V gene: TRBV25-1
CDR3 protein: CASSESPPAAQETQYF

clone size: NA
V gene: TRBV27
CDR3 protein: CASSLSMRGPHQGKRAEQYF

clone size: NA
V gene: TRBV30
CDR3 protein: CAWSDRDGLEAFF

clone size: NA
V gene: TRBV7-2
CDR3 protein: CASRRDRRVGSPLHF

clone size: NA
V gene: TRBV19
CDR3 protein: CASSTSGANTGELFF

clone size: NA
V gene: TRBV4-2
CDR3 protein: CASSQDLGSGANVLTF

clone size: NA
V gene: TRBV6-6
CDR3 protein: CATAGTQGSPLHF

clone size: NA
V gene: TRBV7-2
CDR3 protein: CASSPFLAGGGTDTQYF

clone size: NA
V gene: TRBV15
CDR3 protein: CATSREAGGRETQYF

clone size: few
V gene: TRBV28
CDR3 protein: CASSLFGGEQFF

clone size: NA
V gene: TRBV2
CDR3 protein: CASSEAPPGDAEAFF

clone size: NA
V gene: TRBV30
CDR3 protein: CAWSPTIHEQYF